Below are 26 T cell receptor beta chains sequenced from a single sample in a study of cytomegalovirus exposure and HLA in healthy donors. Primers for the PCR totalled 60 Vbeta and 13 Jbeta. TCRdb's table, derived via immunoSEQ multiplex PCR, lists solely in-frame clones and lacks some. The table has some 120,000 clones, 80% seen once. Specimen: PBMCs. The receptors originated from a male donor in good health and CMV-seronegative.

The V and J genes are TRBV7-9 and TRBJ2-7; 9 bases are a match to TRBD2. The germline V gene encodes CDR1 SEHNR and CDR2 FQNEAQ (reference sequence). This CDR3 has 16 residues. V lost 7 bases to trimming and J lost 3 bases; unmatched junction nucleotides: 13. CDR3 residues: CASIPPQRLADYEQYF. The CDR3 DNA sequence: TGTGCCAGCATCCCACCCCAAAGACTAGCGGACTACGAGCAGTACTTC.

The chain recombines TRBV19 with TRBJ1-2, with D perhaps TRBD1 (5 bases). CDR1 LNHDA and CDR2 SQIVND come from the germline V gene (reference sequence). The V and J ends lost 7 bases and 2 bases respectively, with 20 bases between them. The CDR3 runs to 16 residues. The CDR3 region is CASTPGLPKGNYGYTF. In DNA form, the CDR3 reads TGTGCCAGTACCCCGGGACTCCCTAAGGGCAACTATGGCTACACCTTC.

The rearrangement links TRBV9 to TRBJ1-1; 8 bases line up with TRBD1. CDR1 is SGDLS and CDR2 is YYNGEE in the germline V gene. The CDR3 consists of 13 residues. V shed 5 bases and J 7 bases; nucleotides not matched to a gene: 7. DNA for the CDR3: TGTGCCAGCAGGGTTGGACAGGGAGGTGAAGCTTTCTTT. Amino acid sequence: CASRVGQGGEAFF.

The CDR3 DNA sequence: TGCGCCAGCAGCTTCTCTCCCCGAGGACAGGGTGATGAAAAACTGTTTTTT. Encoded protein: CASSFSPRGQGDEKLFF. The chain uses TRBV5-1 and TRBJ1-4, with 8 bases fitting TRBD1. The CDR3 loop spans 17 amino acids. V was clipped by 2 bases and J by 6 bases; unmatched bases: 12. Germline loops: CDR1 SGHRS, CDR2 YFSETQ.

The chain recombines TRBV9 with TRBJ1-1; unclear D gene. CDR3 size: 13 residues. V was pared by 0 bases and J by 0 bases, with 3 bases between. Germline V lookup: CDR1 SGDLS, CDR2 YYNGEE. The CDR3 coding sequence is TGTGCCAGCAGCGTAGCGGTGAACACTGAAGCTTTCTTT. Translated, it gives CASSVAVNTEAFF.

This clone was seen more than once but under ten times. The genes are TRBV10-3 and TRBJ2-7; 13 bases fit TRBD2. CDR3 size: 14 residues. Per the germline V gene, CDR1 is ENHRY and CDR2 is SYGVKD. V shed 7 bases and J 7 bases; nucleotides not matched to a gene: 7. CDR3 nucleotides: TGTGCCATCAATGGACTAGCGGGGGAGAGTGAGCAGTACTTC. This sequence encodes CAINGLAGESEQYF.

The rearrangement links TRBV30 to TRBJ2-5, with TRBD2 identical over 16 bases. CDR3 length equals 17 residues. The V segment lost 4 bases and the J segment 2 bases; nucleotides outside the gene matches: 7. Germline assignment: CDR1 GTSNPN and CDR2 SVGIG (reference sequence). The CDR3 nucleotides read TGTGCCTGGACGGGGACTAGCGGGGGGGCGGGACAAGAGACCCAGTACTTC. This codes for CAWTGTSGGAGQETQYF.

The chain combines TRBV7-8 with TRBJ1-2; TRBD1 might be the D (6 bases). The germline CDR1 and CDR2 sequences are SGHVS and FQNEAQ. The CDR3 sequence is 14 residues long. V dropped 4 bases and J dropped 2 bases, with 11 bases sitting between them. The CDR3 nucleotides read TGTGCCAGCAGCTCGAGGGGGAGAAACTATGGCTACACCTTC. It yields the protein CASSSRGRNYGYTF. Complete variable domain (other parts from reference TRBV7-8 and TRBJ1-2): GAGVSQSPRYKVAKRGQDVALRCDPISGHVSLFWYQQALGQGPEFLTYFQNEAQLDKSGLPSDRFFAERPEGSVSTLKIQRTQQEDSAVYLCASSSRGRNYGYTFGSGTRLTVV.

This clone has just a few counts. This chain uses TRBV6-4 with TRBJ1-1; 8 bases line up with TRBD1. The CDR3 loop spans 14 amino acids. V was clipped by 6 bases and J by 0 bases; unmatched bases: 3. Germline V gene lookup returns CDR1 MRHNA and CDR2 SNTAGT. CDR3 sequence: CASRPTGVNTEAFF. The CDR3 nucleotides read TGTGCCAGCAGACCGACAGGGGTGAACACTGAAGCTTTCTTT.

This clone showed up just once. This chain links TRBV15 with TRBJ2-3; D is perhaps TRBD2 (7 bases). Germline V gene sequence: CDR1 LNHNV, CDR2 YYDKDF (reference sequence). The CDR3 totals 15 residues. V dropped 8 bases and J dropped 3 bases, with 18 bases sitting between them. The CDR3 coding sequence is TGTGCCACCTCTGAAGGGGGGGGAATGACAGATACGCAGTATTTT. Translation gives CATSEGGGMTDTQYF.

The gene calls are TRBV9 and TRBJ2-3; 13 bases map to TRBD2. Germline assignment: CDR1 SGDLS and CDR2 YYNGEE. The CDR3 spans 15 residues. The junction had 5 bases not matched to a gene; V was cut back by 0 bases and J by 10 bases. Here the CDR3 reads CASSVAGTSGEPQYF. In DNA, the CDR3 is TGTGCCAGCAGCGTAGCAGGGACTAGCGGGGAACCGCAGTATTTT. Drawing the rest from reference TRBV9 and TRBJ2-3, the complete variable domain is DSGVTQTPKHLITATGQRVTLRCSPRSGDLSVYWYQQSLDQGLQFLIQYYNGEERAKGNILERFSAQQFPDLHSELNLSSLELGDSALYFCASSVAGTSGEPQYFGPGTRLTVL.

DNA for the CDR3: TGTGCCAGTAGTCGGACATCACCCAGTCATGGCTACACCTTC. Translating gives CASSRTSPSHGYTF. The V and J genes are TRBV19 and TRBJ1-2; maybe TRBD1 (5 bases). From germline, CDR1 is LNHDA and CDR2 SQIVND (reference sequence). V lost 5 bases, J lost 6 bases, and 16 bases lay in between. The CDR3 extends over 14 amino acids.

This clone appeared a few times. Additional DNA sequences in this sample encode the identical CDR3. The chain links TRBV27 to TRBJ2-5; 13 bases are shared with TRBD2. CDR3 length: 18 residues. The ends lost 6 bases at V and 2 bases at J; junction bases unmatched: 12. Germline V gives CDR1 MNHEY, CDR2 SMNVEV (reference sequence). The CDR3, as DNA: TGTGCCAGCAGACGCGGGACTAGCGGGAAACTTACACAAGAGACCCAGTACTTC. Its translation: CASRRGTSGKLTQETQYF.

The chain couples TRBV7-9 to TRBJ2-7; D perhaps matches TRBD2 (5 bases). The CDR3 has 15 amino acids. V was cut by 1 base and J by 0 bases, with 10 bases left in between. Germline-derived CDR1 and CDR2 are SEHNR and FQNEAQ (reference sequence). The CDR3 nucleotides read TGTGCCAGCAGCTTAGGGGTAGCGCACTCCTACGAGCAGTACTTC. Its translation is CASSLGVAHSYEQYF.

The chain is built from TRBV6-5 and TRBJ2-1; TRBD1 matches 11 bases. J lost 12 bases, V lost 2 bases, and 6 bases had no gene match. Germline V gene sequence: CDR1 MNHEY, CDR2 SVGAGI. The CDR3 spans 14 residues. CDR3 sequence reads: CASSYGAGTGGQFF. CDR3 bases: TGTGCCAGCAGTTACGGGGCCGGGACAGGGGGGCAGTTCTTC.

V is TRBV5-8 and J is TRBJ2-3; 12 bases align to TRBD2. This CDR3 contains 20 residues. CDR1 is SGHTS, CDR2 YDEGEE, per germline. The trim removed 4 bases at V and 1 base at J, leaving 16 bases unmatched. This CDR3 reads CASSHGRTSGVLGGTDTQYF. The CDR3 DNA follows: TGTGCCAGCAGCCATGGAAGGACTAGCGGGGTTTTAGGAGGCACAGATACGCAGTATTTT.

The chain couples TRBV7-8 to TRBJ1-1, with a possible D match to TRBD1 (6 bases). Trimming removed 5 bases from V and 11 bases from J, with 21 bases in between. CDR1 and CDR2 (germline): SGHVS, FQNEAQ. The CDR3 totals 14 residues. CDR3 in amino acids: CASSPLGRGANAFF. The CDR3 DNA sequence: TGTGCCAGCAGCCCATTGGGCAGGGGCGCGAATGCTTTCTTT. Looking up the rest from reference TRBV7-8 and TRBJ1-1 gives the full variable domain: GAGVSQSPRYKVAKRGQDVALRCDPISGHVSLFWYQQALGQGPEFLTYFQNEAQLDKSGLPSDRFFAERPEGSVSTLKIQRTQQEDSAVYLCASSPLGRGANAFFGQGTRLTVV.

This chain connects TRBV5-6 to TRBJ1-1; TRBD1 aligns across 7 bases. The CDR3 is 14 amino acids. V shed 7 bases, J shed 0 bases, and the junction held 6 bases outside the gene matches. The germline gives CDR1 SGHDT, CDR2 YYEEEE. Written as DNA, the CDR3 is TGTGCCAGCCAGAGACAGGGATTGAACACTGAAGCTTTCTTT. It specifies CASQRQGLNTEAFF.

The rearrangement links TRBV9 to TRBJ1-1; 8 bases are shared with TRBD1. This CDR3 spans 13 amino acids. In germline, CDR1 is SGDLS, CDR2 YYNGEE. The trim removed 4 bases at V and 6 bases at J, leaving 5 bases unmatched. Written as DNA, the CDR3 is TGTGCCAGCAGCCAGGGGGCTATCGCTGAAGCTTTCTTT. It translates to CASSQGAIAEAFF.

The CDR3 sequence: CASSDRGRGGYTF. DNA of the CDR3: TGTGCCAGCAGTGACAGGGGGCGAGGTGGCTACACCTTC. The V gene is TRBV27, the J gene TRBJ1-2, with 10 bases matching TRBD1. J was trimmed by 7 bases and V by 5 bases; bases with no gene match: 4. CDR3 size: 13 residues. Germline V gene data show CDR1 as MNHEY and CDR2 as SMNVEV (reference sequence).

This sequence joins TRBV15 and TRBJ2-5; 7 nucleotides align to TRBD1. Germline V lookup: CDR1 LNHNV, CDR2 YYDKDF (reference sequence). Germline trimming cut 4 bases from V and 3 bases from J; bases unmatched to any gene: 8. The CDR3 has 15 amino acids. Written as DNA, the CDR3 is TGTGCCACCAGCACCTCCGGGACAGCCGAAGAGACCCAGTACTTC. The encoded protein is CATSTSGTAEETQYF.

The chain combines TRBV27 with TRBJ2-1; TRBD1 matches 8 bases. CDR1 and CDR2 (germline): MNHEY, SMNVEV (reference sequence). The CDR3 sequence is 15 residues long. V shed 4 bases, J shed 2 bases, and the junction held 4 bases outside the gene matches. Written as DNA, the CDR3 is TGTGCCAGCAGTTCAGGGACAGGAGCCTACAATGAGCAGTTCTTC. Its protein product is CASSSGTGAYNEQFF.

This sequence joins TRBV19 and TRBJ2-3; 7 nucleotides line up with TRBD1. V dropped 4 bases and J dropped 6; count of bases not matched to a gene: 7. The CDR3 sequence is 14 residues long. Germline loops: CDR1 LNHDA, CDR2 SQIVND (reference sequence). CDR3: CASSRDSYGDTQYF. The CDR3 region has the DNA TGTGCCAGTAGTAGGGACAGTTACGGGGATACGCAGTATTTT.

V usage is TRBV19 and J usage is TRBJ1-5; 8 positions match TRBD1. V shed 9 bases, J shed 2 bases, and the junction held 3 bases outside the gene matches. The CDR3 spans 13 residues. Germline V gives CDR1 LNHDA, CDR2 SQIVND (reference sequence). The CDR3 here is CAREGQGNQPQHF. For the CDR3, the DNA is TGTGCCAGGGAGGGACAGGGCAATCAGCCCCAGCATTTT.

As concerns this clone: The junction and the germline gene differ at one end; a read error may be behind it. This chain joins TRBV30 and TRBJ2-4; no reliable D call. This CDR3 comprises 13 residues. Looked up from germline, CDR1 is GTSNPN and CDR2 is SVGIG (reference sequence). The CDR3 DNA reads as TGTGCCTGGAGTGAAGGCCACCTAAACAGTCAGTACTTC. Its translation is CAWSEGHLNSQYF. Drawing the rest from reference TRBV30 and TRBJ2-4, the complete variable domain is SQTIHQWPATLVQPVGSPLSLECTVEGTSNPNLYWYRQAAGRGLQLLFYSVGIGQISSEVPQNLSASRPQDRQFILSSKKLLLSDSGFYLCAWSEGHLNSQYFGAGTRLSVL.

CDR3 in amino acids: CASSLVGLASGELFF. CDR3 nucleotide sequence: TGTGCCAGCAGCTTAGTTGGACTAGCGTCCGGGGAGCTGTTTTTT. The genes are TRBV11-2 and TRBJ2-2; 9 bases are shared with TRBD2. This CDR3 has 15 amino acids. With 1 base clipped from V and 6 bases from J, the junction kept 3 bases outside the gene matches. Germline V gene lookup returns CDR1 SGHAT and CDR2 FQNNGV. Variable domain in full (rest from reference TRBV11-2 and TRBJ2-2): EAGVAQSPRYKIIEKRQSVAFWCNPISGHATLYWYQQILGQGPKLLIQFQNNGVVDDSQLPKDRFSAERLKGVDSTLKIQPAKLEDSAVYLCASSLVGLASGELFFGEGSRLTVL.